Below, 24 T cell receptor beta chains from the same sample are listed, as sequenced in a study of immune characterization of retroperitoneal liposarcoma (dated by TCRdb to about 2019). Receptor amplification or capture employed PCR. Instrument used: NextSeq 500. The raw public data were reprocessed by TCRdb itself: fastp quality trimming at Q25, MiXCR clonotype calling, in-frame beta chains only. Rows are combined by CDR3 protein, so each entry shows the most common genes and DNA. The sample table records a few thousand distinct CDR3 sequences; approximately 42% of these occur just once. The top ten clonotypes cover about 48% of the sample. Sequencing used tumor tissue. The receptors were sampled from a male donor with retroperitoneal liposarcoma.

This clonotype was found once. The J gene is TRBJ2-5, the V gene TRBV12-3 or TRBV12-4; the D gene is possibly TRBD1 (6 bases). CDR3 size: 15 residues. The germline V and J ends were trimmed by 3 bases and 11 bases, with 22 bases remaining between them. CDR3 in DNA: TGTGCCAGCAGTTTCAGGACAGCCGTCCAAAGTGAGCAGTACTTC. It specifies CASSFRTAVQSEQYF.

The rearrangement links TRBV6-1 to TRBJ2-1, with TRBD2 matching 9 bases. Germline CDR1 and CDR2: MNHNS and SASEGT. The CDR3 runs 16 residues. With V trimmed by 6 bases and J by 9 bases, 15 bases remained unmatched. DNA of the CDR3: TGTGCCAGCAGGAAGGTAGAGGCTAGCGGGAAGAGTGAGCAGTTCTTC. Protein: CASRKVEASGKSEQFF.

CDR3 bases: TGTGCCAGCAGCTTAGAATGGGGACCGGGGACTGAAGCTTTCTTT. This codes for CASSLEWGPGTEAFF. V gene TRBV7-8 combines with J gene TRBJ1-1; a possible D gene is TRBD1 (5 bases). V was clipped by 1 base and J by 5 bases, with 14 bases between them. The CDR3 runs 15 residues. In germline, CDR1 is SGHVS, CDR2 FQNEAQ.

This clonotype is judged medium-sized. The chain is built from TRBV28 and TRBJ2-3; D may be TRBD1 or TRBD2 (6 bases each). CDR1 is MDHEN and CDR2 is SYDVKM in the germline V gene. V was cut by 2 bases and J by 1 base, with 13 bases left in between. The CDR3 has 16 residues. Here the CDR3 DNA reads TGTGCCAGCAGTTTAAGGAGGGGGACGGGCACAGATACGCAGTATTTT. It codes for CASSLRRGTGTDTQYF.

This chain's CDR3 is CATSRGTSGANEQFF. Here the CDR3 DNA reads TGTGCCACCTCAAGGGGGACTAGCGGGGCTAATGAGCAGTTCTTC. J is TRBJ2-1 and V is TRBV6-1; 13 positions match TRBD2. The CDR3 loop spans 15 amino acids. CDR1 and CDR2 (germline): MNHNS, SASEGT. The trim removed 10 bases at V and 7 bases at J, leaving 10 bases unmatched.

The chain couples TRBV6-5 to TRBJ2-1; D is possibly TRBD1 (5 bases). Germline CDR1 MNHEY, CDR2 SVGAGI. V lost 0 bases and J lost 9, with 24 bases in between. The CDR3 has 18 amino acids. In DNA, the CDR3 is TGTGCCAGCAGTTACTCTCCTGACAGTGAGTCCCACACAAGTGAGCAGTTCTTC. This gives the protein CASSYSPDSESHTSEQFF.

This chain joins TRBV28 and TRBJ2-3, with D possibly TRBD1 on 6 matching bases. Germline assignment: CDR1 MDHEN and CDR2 SYDVKM. V was shortened by 7 bases and J by 1 base, with 15 bases between the two germline ends. The CDR3 extends over 15 amino acids. The CDR3 sequence is CASNIPTGGTDTQYF. CDR3 coding DNA: TGTGCCAGCAATATTCCGACAGGCGGCACAGATACGCAGTATTTT.

The chain joins TRBV12-3 or TRBV12-4 to TRBJ2-1; 13 nucleotides align to TRBD2. The CDR3 sequence is 18 residues long. Trimming removed 5 bases from V and 0 bases from J; junction bases left unmatched: 7. The CDR3 DNA sequence: TGTGCCAGCAGTCCCGGGACTAGCGGGACCCTCTCCTACAATGAGCAGTTCTTC. This encodes CASSPGTSGTLSYNEQFF.

Within the sample, this clonotype is large. The CDR3 loop reads CASSLAGLAGATNSYNEQFF. CDR3 bases: TGTGCCAGCAGTCTAGCCGGACTAGCGGGGGCCACTAATTCCTACAATGAGCAGTTCTTC. J is TRBJ2-1 and V is TRBV28; 13 bases are a match to TRBD2. The V gene end was trimmed by 5 bases and the J gene end by 1 base; junction bases not matched to a gene: 14. The length of the CDR3 is 20 residues. The germline V gene encodes CDR1 MDHEN and CDR2 SYDVKM. Drawing the rest from reference TRBV28 and TRBJ2-1, the complete variable domain is DVKVTQSSRYLVKRTGEKVFLECVQDMDHENMFWYRQDPGLGLRLIYFSYDVKMKEKGDIPEGYSVSREKKERFSLILESASTNQTSMYLCASSLAGLAGATNSYNEQFFGPGTRLTVL.

This clonotype is termed medium-sized. The J gene is TRBJ2-5, the V gene TRBV7-2; D not certain. The germline V gene has CDR1 SGHTA and CDR2 FQGNSA. Trimming left V 1 base short and J 5 bases short, with 14 bases between. The length of the CDR3 is 15 residues. The CDR3 spells CASSLDGPWRETQYF. CDR3 bases: TGTGCCAGCAGCTTAGATGGACCTTGGCGGGAGACCCAGTACTTC.

This sequence joins TRBV12-3 or TRBV12-4 and TRBJ2-4; D might be TRBD1 or TRBD2, each matching 5 bases. The J call is uncertain, as TRBJ2-5 better fits the DNA end. The CDR3 loop spans 16 amino acids. In nucleotides, the CDR3 is TGTGCCAGCAGTCTCCCGACGGGACCCGGTGGAGAGACCCAGTACTTC. Amino acid sequence: CASSLPTGPGGETQYF.

This sequence joins TRBV6-5 and TRBJ2-1; maybe TRBD2 (7 bases). TRBJ2-7 explains the end of the DNA better; the J call may be wrong. CDR3 length: 14 residues. Germline V gives CDR1 MNHEY, CDR2 SVGAGI. CDR3 protein: CASSEGGVWYEQYV. The CDR3 region has the DNA TGTGCCAGCAGTGAAGGGGGGGTTTGGTACGAGCAGTACGTC.

This clonotype was seen a few times. The chain combines TRBV6-1 with TRBJ2-4, with TRBD1 matching 9 bases. V was clipped by 5 bases and J by 2 bases; unmatched bases: 4. The germline V gene encodes CDR1 MNHNS and CDR2 SASEGT. The CDR3 extends over 15 amino acids. CDR3 in amino acids: CASSRTGDPKNIQYF. The CDR3 DNA reads TGTGCCAGCAGTAGGACAGGGGATCCCAAAAACATTCAGTACTTC.

Points on this clonotype: A much larger clone differs from this one at a single base, so this may be a read error. The J gene is TRBJ2-1, the V gene TRBV6-5; 8 bases align to TRBD2. The CDR3 covers 13 residues. Looked up from germline, CDR1 is MNHEY and CDR2 is SVGAGI. CDR3 in amino acids: CASCYERETEQFF. The CDR3 DNA sequence: TGTGCCAGCTGTTACGAGCGGGAGACTGAGCAGTTCTTC.

The chain joins TRBV7-8 to TRBJ2-1; D remains unclear. In germline, CDR1 is SGHVS, CDR2 FQNEAQ. Trimming took off 8 bases at V and 7 bases at J, with 12 bases between the two ends. This CDR3 is built from 12 residues. DNA for the CDR3: TGTGCCAGCTTAGATGGTGTGAATGAGCAGTTCTTC. It specifies CASLDGVNEQFF.

The V and J genes are TRBV6-1 and TRBJ2-3; 8 bases match TRBD1. This CDR3 spans 15 amino acids. Germline V lookup: CDR1 MNHNS, CDR2 SASEGT. V dropped 0 bases and J dropped 4; count of bases not matched to a gene: 3. The CDR3 DNA reads as TGTGCCAGCAGTGAAGCGACAGGGGCCGCAGATACGCAGTATTTT. Its translation is CASSEATGAADTQYF.

The V and J genes are TRBV7-8 and TRBJ2-1; 11 nucleotides agree with TRBD2. The CDR3 spans 18 residues. V lost 2 bases and J lost 0; bases outside the gene matches: 6. Germline values: CDR1 SGHVS, CDR2 FQNEAQ. For the CDR3, the DNA is TGTGCCAGCAGCTTATCCCCACTAGCGGGGGCCTCCTACAATGAGCAGTTCTTC. Its translation is CASSLSPLAGASYNEQFF.

This clonotype was found once. The V call is TRBV20-1, the J call TRBJ2-7, with 8 bases matching TRBD2. The trim removed 1 base at V and 3 bases at J, leaving 5 bases unmatched. This CDR3 is built from 14 residues. Germline CDR1 and CDR2: DFQATT and SNEGSKA (reference sequence). CDR3 protein: CSARVRGGGYEQYF. The CDR3 bases are TGCAGTGCTAGAGTCCGGGGGGGGGGCTACGAGCAGTACTTC.

This clonotype appeared a few times. The V gene is TRBV6-1, the J gene TRBJ2-5, with D hard to call. Germline CDR1 and CDR2: MNHNS and SASEGT. This CDR3 spans 15 amino acids. Trimming removed 5 bases from V and 2 bases from J, with 15 bases in between. The CDR3 here is CASSPLQGVQETQYF. CDR3 DNA: TGTGCCAGCAGTCCGCTTCAAGGAGTACAAGAGACCCAGTACTTC.

The rearrangement uses TRBV27 and TRBJ2-7; D is perhaps TRBD2 (5 bases). Germline V gene data show CDR1 as MNHEY and CDR2 as SMNVEV (reference sequence). The CDR3 loop spans 15 amino acids. V was shortened by 4 bases and J by 0 bases, with 13 bases between the two germline ends. Written as DNA, the CDR3 is TGTGCCAGCAGTTCCCCGAGCGGACTCTCCTACGAGCAGTACTTC. Residues: CASSSPSGLSYEQYF.

This chain connects TRBV6-4 to TRBJ2-1; either TRBD1 or TRBD2 may fit D (5 bases each). CDR3 size: 16 residues. Trimming stripped 0 bases from V and 5 bases from J, with 14 bases between. Germline assignment: CDR1 MRHNA and CDR2 SNTAGT. The CDR3: CASSDSSLGDHNEQFF. CDR3 coding DNA: TGTGCCAGCAGTGACTCGTCCCTCGGGGACCACAATGAGCAGTTCTTC.

This clonotype has only a few counts. V usage is TRBV6-1 and J usage is TRBJ2-3; D may be TRBD2 (6 bases). V lost 1 base and J 7 bases, leaving 15 bases between the germline ends. Germline CDR1 reads MNHNS; CDR2 reads SASEGT. The CDR3 contains 15 residues. CDR3 amino acids: CASSEGEPAGNTQYF. CDR3 nucleotide sequence: TGTGCCAGCAGTGAAGGGGAACCAGCGGGTAATACGCAGTATTTT.

This rearrangement joins TRBV6-1 to TRBJ2-2; possibly TRBD2 for D (5 bases). This CDR3 contains 14 residues. Germline V gene lookup returns CDR1 MNHNS and CDR2 SASEGT. The V end lost 6 bases, the J end lost 6 bases, and 14 bases lay between the germline ends. The CDR3 region has the DNA TGTGCCAGCAGAACTCCCGTGAGGGCCGGGGAGCTGTTTTTT. As protein: CASRTPVRAGELFF.

V usage is TRBV6-6 and J usage is TRBJ2-7, with 9 bases identical to TRBD2. Germline lookup yields CDR1 MNHNY and CDR2 SVGAGI (reference sequence). The CDR3 is 17 amino acids. J lost 7 bases, V lost 2 bases, and 15 bases had no gene match. Here the CDR3 reads CASSYPPWAGGPNEQYF. CDR3 DNA sequence: TGTGCCAGCAGTTACCCCCCCTGGGCGGGAGGGCCGAATGAGCAGTACTTC.